This T cell receptor beta chain was found in a study of immune heterogeneity within non-small cell lung tumors. It was a multiplex PCR that amplified TCR beta CDR3, with 32 V and 13 J primers. MiXCR was run by TCRdb on the multiplex PCR reads, yielding one entry per CDR3 protein. The sample lists about 15,000 distinct CDR3 sequences; approximately 26% were seen once. The template for each sample was 600 to 650 ng of genomic DNA, which had been extracted from bulk tumor tissue. Biopsy collection occurred during surgery, with several far-apart biopsies per primary tumor. Curative surgical treatment was performed in patients who had newly diagnosed, untreated non-small cell lung cancer. Points on this clonotype: The junction departs from the called germline gene at one end, perhaps through a read error.

CDR3 length: 15 residues. Germline CDR1 is SGHTA and CDR2 is FQGNSA. This chain joins TRBV7-2 and TRBJ2-1, with D tentatively TRBD2 (6 bases). Source material: lung tumor tissue. The sequence came from a man aged 35-49 years with non-small cell lung cancer. The CDR3 region has the DNA TGTGTCAGCAGCTTGGAGGGAACCCGCTACAATGAGCAGTTCTTC. Translation gives CVSSLEGTRYNEQFF.